This TCR beta chain comes out of a study of T cells in localized non-small cell lung cancer. For this clone: The antigen is not known.

The CDR3 consists of 15 residues. V lost 3 bases and J lost 5, with 16 bases in between. Germline values: CDR1 LGHNA, CDR2 YNFKEQ. The method was immunoSEQ multiplex PCR; TCRdb's version includes in-frame clones alone and lacks a portion of them. The table has around 36,000 clones, about four fifths seen once; the top ten hold around 6.6%. Study-wide findings and caveats: Prolonged overall survival went with higher T cell density in the blood. Adjacent lung had a median roughly 53 of the 100 largest tumor clones. Exceeding tumor, uninvolved adjacent lung had the highest T cell clonality. Without multi-region sequencing, intratumor heterogeneity could not be excluded.

This sequence was found in a male donor at least 60 years old with stage II lung adenocarcinoma. The sample was peripheral blood mononuclear cells, taken before any cancer treatment. This chain joins TRBV4-2 and TRBJ2-5, with a tentative D call TRBD2 (6 bases). The CDR3 nucleotides read TGTGCCAGCAGCCAGATCGTAGCGGCGAGGGAGACCCAGTACTTC. It is translated as CASSQIVAARETQYF.